This entry features one T cell receptor beta chain sequence. Original processing methods: Reference gene primers were amplified, and this amplification served to estimate nucleated cell counts. TCRdb's table, derived via immunoSEQ multiplex PCR, lists solely in-frame clones and lacks some. V, J and clone size reflect that table, while D and trimming were determined from the DNA. The table lists tens of thousands of clones, around 88% of them singletons, with around 3.5% in the top ten. This sample was included in a study of blood T cell repertoires in COVID-19. Study summary: The origin of the acute and convalescent COVID-19 samples was the United States, Italy and Spain. In each case, the material was cDNA or gDNA derived from T cells, B-cell-depleted T cells, or PBMCs.

This clonotype was obtained from a human donor in a cohort sampled during active COVID-19. The specimen was peripheral blood.

CDR3 in amino acids: CASSPGTGVSQPQHF. DNA for the CDR3: TGTGCCAGCTCACCTGGGACAGGGGTTTCTCAGCCCCAGCATTTT. The chain recombines TRBV18 with TRBJ1-5; 10 nucleotides match TRBD1. The CDR3 contains 15 residues. With 3 bases clipped from V and 6 bases from J, the junction kept 5 bases outside the gene matches. Germline CDR1 is KGHSH and CDR2 is LQKENI.